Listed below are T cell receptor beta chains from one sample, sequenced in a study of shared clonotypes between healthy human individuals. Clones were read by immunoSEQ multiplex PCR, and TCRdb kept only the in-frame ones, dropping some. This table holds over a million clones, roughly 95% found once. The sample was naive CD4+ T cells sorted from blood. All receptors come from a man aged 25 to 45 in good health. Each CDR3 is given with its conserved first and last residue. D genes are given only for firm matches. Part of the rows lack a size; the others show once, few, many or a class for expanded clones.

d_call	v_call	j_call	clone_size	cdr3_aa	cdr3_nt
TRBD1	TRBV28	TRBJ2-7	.	CASSKRTGSYEQYF	TGTGCCAGCAGCAAACGGACAGGGAGCTACGAGCAGTACTTC
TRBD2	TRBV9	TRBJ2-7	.	CASSVGVAGSGIRNSYEQYF	TGTGCCAGCAGCGTAGGCGTAGCGGGATCGGGCATTCGAAATTCTTACGAGCAGTACTTC
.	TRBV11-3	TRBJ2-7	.	CASSFPPLGNRPYEQYF	TGTGCCAGCAGCTTCCCCCCCCTCGGGAATCGGCCCTACGAGCAGTACTTC
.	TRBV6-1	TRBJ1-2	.	CASSEGVGPPLNYGYTF	TGTGCCAGCAGTGAAGGAGTAGGACCCCCCCTTAACTATGGCTACACCTTC
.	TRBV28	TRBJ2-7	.	CASSLFGAPGDEQYF	TGTGCCAGCAGTTTATTCGGGGCCCCGGGGGACGAGCAGTACTTC
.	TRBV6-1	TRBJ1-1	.	CASGLGGTEAFF	TGTGCTTCCGGCTTGGGAGGCACTGAAGCTTTCTTT
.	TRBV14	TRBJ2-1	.	CASSQGRHLRYNEQFF	TGTGCCAGCAGCCAAGGACGACATCTTCGCTACAATGAGCAGTTCTTC
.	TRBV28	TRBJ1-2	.	CASSLSLLRGYGYTF	TGTGCCAGCAGTTTATCGCTTCTCAGGGGCTATGGCTACACCTTC
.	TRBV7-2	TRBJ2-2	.	CASSLSRGWNTGELFF	TGTGCCAGCAGCTTAAGCAGGGGTTGGAACACCGGGGAGCTGTTTTTT
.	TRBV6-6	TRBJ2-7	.	CASRDMRVGARNEQYF	TGTGCCAGCAGGGACATGCGGGTGGGGGCGCGGAACGAGCAGTACTTC
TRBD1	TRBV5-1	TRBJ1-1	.	CASRPTRQGLWEDTEAFF	TGCGCCAGCAGACCGACCCGACAGGGTCTTTGGGAGGACACTGAAGCTTTCTTT
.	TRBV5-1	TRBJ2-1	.	CASSQGNNEQFF	TGCGCCAGCAGCCAAGGCAACAATGAGCAGTTCTTC
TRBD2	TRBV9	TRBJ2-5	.	CASSDRLAGGLETQYF	TGTGCCAGCAGCGACAGACTAGCGGGAGGCCTGGAGACCCAGTACTTC
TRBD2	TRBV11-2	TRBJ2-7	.	CASSLGASGTYEQYF	TGTGCCAGCAGCTTAGGGGCTAGCGGGACATACGAGCAGTACTTC
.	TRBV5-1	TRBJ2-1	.	CASSRTPQSSYNEQFF	TGCGCCAGCAGCCGAACCCCTCAAAGCTCCTACAATGAGCAGTTCTTC
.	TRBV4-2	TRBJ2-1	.	CASSQGALGEGQFF	TGTGCCAGCAGCCAAGGCGCGCTTGGAGAGGGGCAGTTCTTC
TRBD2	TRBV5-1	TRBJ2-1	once	CASSLSLAGVNNEQFF	TGCGCCAGCAGCCTCTCACTAGCGGGAGTCAACAATGAGCAGTTCTTC
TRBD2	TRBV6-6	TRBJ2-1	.	CASSYGAGGPPGEQFF	TGTGCCAGCAGTTACGGGGCGGGAGGTCCCCCAGGGGAGCAGTTCTTC
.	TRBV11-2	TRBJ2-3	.	CASSIGSHTDTQYF	TGTGCCAGCAGCATTGGGTCCCACACAGATACGCAGTATTTT
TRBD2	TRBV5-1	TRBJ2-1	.	CASSLGPGGYNEQFF	TGCGCCAGCAGCTTGGGTCCGGGAGGCTACAATGAGCAGTTCTTC
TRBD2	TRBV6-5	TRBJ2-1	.	CASSYSISGKRHEQFF	TGTGCCAGCAGTTACTCGATTAGCGGGAAAAGACATGAGCAGTTCTTC
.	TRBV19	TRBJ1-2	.	CASLFSHNKEGWGGYTF	TGTGCCAGCCTCTTCAGCCACAACAAGGAGGGGTGGGGTGGCTACACCTTC
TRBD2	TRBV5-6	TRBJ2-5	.	CASSQLAGLYQETQYF	TGTGCCAGCAGCCAATTAGCGGGGTTGTACCAAGAGACCCAGTACTTC
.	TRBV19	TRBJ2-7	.	CASSFTMGYEQYF	TGTGCCAGTAGTTTTACTATGGGATACGAGCAGTACTTC
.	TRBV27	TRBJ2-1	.	CASSFPTSRYNEQFF	TGTGCCAGCAGTTTCCCGACTAGTAGATACAATGAGCAGTTCTTC
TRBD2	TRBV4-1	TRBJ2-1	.	CASSQRTSAGQFF	TGCGCCAGCAGCCAACGTACTAGCGCCGGGCAGTTCTTC
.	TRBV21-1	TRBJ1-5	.	CASGRQGSQPQHF	TGTGCCAGCGGACGACAGGGAAGTCAGCCCCAGCATTTT
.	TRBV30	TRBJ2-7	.	CAWSARVLLNVFF	TGTGCCTGGAGTGCACGAGTACTACTTAATGTGTTCTTC
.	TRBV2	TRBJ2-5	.	CASRDGTYQETQYF	TGTGCCAGCAGGGACGGGACGTACCAAGAGACCCAGTACTTC
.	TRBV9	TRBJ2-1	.	CASSVDVDNEQFF	TGTGCCAGCAGCGTAGACGTTGACAATGAGCAGTTCTTC
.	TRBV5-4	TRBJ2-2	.	CASSSAQKNTGELFF	TGTGCCAGCAGCTCTGCTCAGAAGAACACCGGGGAGCTGTTTTTT
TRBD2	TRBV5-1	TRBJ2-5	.	CASSPGTRLAGGPWEQYF	TGCGCCAGCAGCCCCGGCACAAGACTAGCGGGAGGCCCCTGGGAGCAGTACTTC